The 28 T cell receptor beta chains below were found in one sample sequenced in a study of CD8 T cells in ankylosing spondylitis. TCRdb re-derived calls from the 5' RACE reads in MiXCR, one entry per CDR3 protein. This table holds roughly 48,000 distinct CDR3 sequences, 6% to 7.5% found once. Sequencing input: blood, either unsorted or a sorted T cell fraction (not recorded which). Source of these receptors: a female donor with ankylosing spondylitis or in good health (not recorded which).

At least ten counts were recorded for this clonotype. The chain's CDR3 is CASRRKNRDREVVTEAFF. The DNA of the CDR3 is TGTGCCAGCAGACGTAAAAACCGGGACAGGGAGGTGGTCACTGAAGCTTTCTTT. J is TRBJ1-1 and V is TRBV27; TRBD1 matches at 9 bases. V shed 6 bases, J shed 4 bases, and the junction held 18 bases outside the gene matches. Germline V CDR1 and CDR2: MNHEY, SMNVEV (reference sequence). The CDR3 contains 18 residues.

This clonotype has at least ten counts. J is TRBJ2-7 and V is TRBV4-2, with D perhaps assigned TRBD1 or TRBD2 (5 bases each). V was pared by 4 bases and J by 0 bases, with 10 bases between. Per the germline V gene, CDR1 is LGHNA and CDR2 is YNFKEQ. There are 14 residues in the CDR3. CDR3 nucleotide sequence: TGTGCCAGCAGCCCGGTGGGGGTCTCCTACGAGCAGTACTTC. Its translation: CASSPVGVSYEQYF.

This clonotype has at least ten counts. The J gene is TRBJ1-4, the V gene TRBV20-1, with TRBD1 identical over 10 bases. The CDR3 covers 15 residues. The J segment lost 11 bases and the V segment lost 3 bases, leaving 12 bases of the junction unmatched. CDR1 DFQATT and CDR2 SNEGSKA come from the germline V gene (reference sequence). CDR3 sequence: CSASPGTGEGSKLFF. CDR3 coding DNA: TGCAGTGCTAGCCCCGGGACAGGGGAAGGGTCCAAACTGTTTTTT.

This clonotype occurred many times. The gene calls are TRBV27 and TRBJ1-1; D uncertain. This CDR3 has 15 residues. Germline V gene data show CDR1 as MNHEY and CDR2 as SMNVEV (reference sequence). V was shortened by 0 bases and J by 4 bases, with 12 bases between the two germline ends. This CDR3 is CASSLSFRPGTEAFF. CDR3 DNA: TGTGCCAGCAGTTTATCGTTCAGACCCGGCACTGAAGCTTTCTTT.

Only a few counts were recorded for this clonotype. This chain uses TRBV4-2 with TRBJ2-1; 7 bases line up with TRBD2. The CDR3 sequence is 14 residues long. Germline V lookup: CDR1 LGHNA, CDR2 YNFKEQ. J was trimmed by 4 bases and V by 3 bases; bases with no gene match: 3. Here the CDR3 DNA reads TGTGCCAGCAGCCAGGTTAGCGGGTACAATGAGCAGTTCTTC. Translating gives CASSQVSGYNEQFF.

This clonotype has ten or more counts. The rearrangement joins TRBV6-5 to TRBJ2-7; the D gene could be TRBD1 or TRBD2 (5 bases each). CDR3 size: 11 residues. The V gene's germline CDR1 is MNHEY and CDR2 SVGAGI. V was pared by 4 bases and J by 10 bases, with 11 bases between. The CDR3 nucleotides read TGTGCCAGCAGTTCCACCAGGGACCAGTACTTC. As protein: CASSSTRDQYF.

This clonotype came up many times. J is TRBJ2-2 and V is TRBV10-1; no clear D. Germline CDR1 reads WNHNN; CDR2 reads SYGVQD (reference sequence). This CDR3 comprises 16 residues. V gave up 4 bases and J gave up 0 bases, with 12 bases separating them. The CDR3 DNA reads TGCGCCAGCAGTGTAAACGCAGGATCGAACACCGGGGAGCTGTTTTTT. Amino acids: CASSVNAGSNTGELFF.

In this sample, this clonotype turned up many times. The J gene is TRBJ1-1, the V gene TRBV2; D unclear. The CDR3 length is 12 residues. Germline CDR1 is SNHLY and CDR2 is FYNNEI. V was trimmed by 7 bases and J by 11 bases, leaving 17 bases between them. The CDR3 protein is CASTTERAGAFF. CDR3 bases: TGTGCCAGCACCACAGAGAGGGCTGGGGCTTTCTTT.

This clonotype was seen more than once but under ten times. The rearrangement uses TRBV29-1 and TRBJ1-1, with no clear D. Trimming took off 5 bases at V and 0 bases at J, with 10 bases between the two ends. The CDR3 consists of 13 residues. CDR1 SQVTM and CDR2 ANQGSEA come from the germline V gene. The CDR3 region has the DNA TGCAGCGTTCGCAGTGATCTGAACACTGAAGCTTTCTTT. The encoded protein is CSVRSDLNTEAFF.

This clonotype has at least ten counts. The V call is TRBV7-6, the J call TRBJ1-4; tentatively, D is TRBD1 (6 bases). Germline V gene lookup returns CDR1 SGHVS and CDR2 FNYEAQ. The CDR3 is 18 amino acids. V lost 0 bases to trimming and J lost 4 bases, with 18 bases between them. The CDR3 loop reads CASSLARVGGPDNEKLFF. CDR3 bases: TGTGCCAGCAGCTTAGCGCGTGTCGGGGGGCCAGATAATGAAAAACTGTTTTTT.

This clonotype appeared many times. This chain joins TRBV6-5 and TRBJ2-2, with 12 positions matching TRBD2. The germline CDR1 and CDR2 sequences are MNHEY and SVGAGI. The CDR3 has 19 amino acids. V gave up 0 bases and J gave up 1 base; unmatched junction bases: 6. The CDR3 DNA reads TGTGCCAGCAGTTACTCGAACCCTAGCGGGGGGGGGAACACCGGGGAGCTGTTTTTT. It translates to CASSYSNPSGGGNTGELFF.

This chain links TRBV7-9 with TRBJ2-5; 8 bases align to TRBD1. Trimming took 5 bases from V and 5 from J; bases not matched to a gene: 10. CDR3 length: 15 amino acids. Germline CDR1 reads SEHNR; CDR2 reads FQNEAQ (reference sequence). Here the CDR3 DNA reads TGTGCCAGCAGCCAGGACAGGGTCGTCGGCGAGACCCAGTACTTC. Translation: CASSQDRVVGETQYF.

This clonotype was observed many times. The V and J genes are TRBV20-1 and TRBJ2-5, with a possible D match to TRBD2 (5 bases). Trimming cost V 2 bases and J 5 bases, with 15 bases left between them. Per the germline V gene, CDR1 is DFQATT and CDR2 is SNEGSKA (reference sequence). The CDR3 is 14 residues long. The CDR3 protein is CSARSPTSGETQYF. The CDR3, as DNA: TGCAGTGCTAGAAGCCCCACTAGTGGCGAGACCCAGTACTTC.

This clonotype was counted at least ten times. The V call is TRBV28, the J call TRBJ1-2; 7 bases are a match to TRBD1. V lost 6 bases, J lost 6 bases, and 7 bases stayed unmatched. CDR3 length: 13 residues. Germline V gene lookup returns CDR1 MDHEN and CDR2 SYDVKM. CDR3 loop: CASRTTGSNGYTF. In DNA form, the CDR3 reads TGTGCCAGCAGAACGACAGGGTCAAATGGCTACACCTTC.

In its sample, this clonotype was seen many times. The CDR3 DNA sequence: TGCGCCAGCAGCTCCTACAGGGAGGTCGGCTATGGCTACACCTTC. Translated: CASSSYREVGYGYTF. The chain joins TRBV5-1 to TRBJ1-2; D possibly corresponds to TRBD1 (6 bases). Trimming cost V 3 bases and J 4 bases, with 16 bases left between them. Germline-derived CDR1 and CDR2 are SGHRS and YFSETQ. The CDR3 length is 15 residues.

This clonotype was counted at least ten times. The rearrangement links TRBV29-1 to TRBJ1-3; no clear D gene. The CDR3 sequence is 12 residues long. V dropped 3 bases and J dropped 4 bases, with 7 bases sitting between them. The V gene's germline CDR1 is SQVTM and CDR2 ANQGSEA. CDR3 DNA sequence: TGCAGCGTTGAGACGTCGGGAAACACCATATATTTT. Residues: CSVETSGNTIYF.

This clonotype came up a few times. This chain connects TRBV7-9 to TRBJ2-5, with TRBD2 as a possible D gene (5 bases). Trimming shortened V by 2 bases and J by 4 bases, and 8 bases separated the two germline ends. Germline CDR1 SEHNR, CDR2 FQNEAQ (reference sequence). This CDR3 spans 13 amino acids. DNA of the CDR3: TGTGCCAGCAGCTTAATCGGAGGAGAGACCCAGTACTTC. It translates to CASSLIGGETQYF.

This clonotype was detected a few times. The chain combines TRBV12-3 or TRBV12-4 with TRBJ2-1, with 9 positions matching TRBD2. The CDR3 has 15 amino acids. Losses at the gene ends were 7 bases for V and 7 bases for J; bases not matched to a gene: 11. The CDR3 DNA reads TGTGCCAGCATACTCGGTAGCGGGGGTATAAATGAGCAGTTCTTC. Amino acids: CASILGSGGINEQFF.

This clonotype was seen ten or more times. The chain couples TRBV6-1 to TRBJ1-3; D unresolved. The CDR3 is made up of 16 amino acids. Between the trimmed V and J ends, which lost 6 bases and 1 base, there was a span of 16 bases. CDR1 is MNHNS and CDR2 is SASEGT in the germline V gene. The CDR3 bases are TGTGCCAGCAGGCCTACCGGAGAGAGGTCTGGAAACACCATATATTTT. It codes for CASRPTGERSGNTIYF.

Ten or more counts support this clonotype. The chain links TRBV2 to TRBJ1-1; 7 bases align to TRBD1. V gave up 6 bases and J gave up 4 bases; unmatched junction bases: 11. The CDR3 has 15 residues. CDR1 is SNHLY and CDR2 is FYNNEI in the germline V gene. CDR3 residues: CASSAQGVGGTEAFF. In nucleotides, the CDR3 is TGTGCCAGCAGCGCCCAGGGGGTGGGGGGCACTGAAGCTTTCTTT.

Ten or more counts support this clonotype. The chain links TRBV5-1 to TRBJ1-1; 7 bases match TRBD1. Germline V CDR1 and CDR2: SGHRS, YFSETQ. V shed 5 bases and J 3 bases; nucleotides not matched to a gene: 7. This CDR3 is 14 amino acids long. The CDR3 loop is CASRPGQVDTEAFF. Written as DNA, the CDR3 is TGCGCCAGCAGACCTGGACAGGTTGACACTGAAGCTTTCTTT.

This clonotype has a handful of counts. The chain carries TRBV5-4 and TRBJ2-1, with unresolved D. The V gene's germline CDR1 is SGHNT and CDR2 YYREEE (reference sequence). V dropped 1 base and J dropped 0 bases, with 11 bases sitting between them. The CDR3 has 16 residues. CDR3 region: CASSLFAFSSYNEQFF. The CDR3 DNA sequence: TGTGCCAGCAGCTTGTTCGCGTTTAGCTCCTACAATGAGCAGTTCTTC.

The sample holds many counts of this clonotype. CDR3 DNA: TGTGCCAGCAGAACAGGGGCCACCGGGGAGCTGTTTTTT. It encodes CASRTGATGELFF. V and J are TRBV25-1 and TRBJ2-2, with 7 bases identical to TRBD1. This CDR3 region has 13 residues. Germline lookup yields CDR1 MGHDK and CDR2 SYGVNS. The V segment lost 6 bases and the J segment 4 bases; nucleotides outside the gene matches: 2.

A note on this clonotype: A read error may explain this, as a much larger clone is one base away. J is TRBJ1-2 and V is TRBV4-3; D remains unclear. The CDR3 has 15 amino acids. CDR1 is LGHNA and CDR2 is YSLEER in the germline V gene. Here the CDR3 DNA reads TGCGTCAGCAGCCAAGATCCTAACCAGGTCTATGGCTACACCTTC. This translates into CVSSQDPNQVYGYTF.

This clonotype has only a few counts. V gene TRBV7-2 combines with J gene TRBJ1-2; the D gene is possibly TRBD1 (5 bases). CDR3 length equals 16 residues. Trimming removed 7 bases from V and 2 bases from J, with 20 bases in between. CDR1 and CDR2 from the germline V gene are SGHTA and FQGNSA. The CDR3 loop reads CASTPLRGEHNYGYTF. CDR3 DNA: TGTGCCAGCACCCCCTTGAGGGGAGAGCACAACTATGGCTACACCTTC.

In this sample, this clonotype turned up many times. The chain carries TRBV10-1 and TRBJ1-5; maybe TRBD1 (5 bases). This CDR3 has 18 amino acids. The germline gives CDR1 WNHNN, CDR2 SYGVQD (reference sequence). V gave up 3 bases and J gave up 0 bases, with 18 bases separating them. In DNA, the CDR3 is TGCGCCAGCAGTGACTGCCAGGGATGGGTAGATAGCAATCAGCCCCAGCATTTT. Amino acid sequence: CASSDCQGWVDSNQPQHF.

Ten or more counts support this clonotype. The chain recombines TRBV11-2 with TRBJ2-3; 8 nucleotides match TRBD1. The CDR3 is 15 amino acids. Trimming cost V 0 bases and J 7 bases; bases outside gene matches: 6. CDR1 and CDR2 from the germline V gene are SGHAT and FQNNGV. The CDR3 nucleotides read TGTGCCAGCAGCTTAGATGGGACAGGACTCTATACGCAGTATTTT. It translates to CASSLDGTGLYTQYF. Full variable domain (remainder filled in from reference TRBV11-2 and TRBJ2-3): EAGVAQSPRYKIIEKRQSVAFWCNPISGHATLYWYQQILGQGPKLLIQFQNNGVVDDSQLPKDRFSAERLKGVDSTLKIQPAKLEDSAVYLCASSLDGTGLYTQYFGPGTRLTVL.

The table lists this clonotype with many counts. This sequence joins TRBV20-1 and TRBJ2-3, with no clear D. Germline loops: CDR1 DFQATT, CDR2 SNEGSKA (reference sequence). The ends were cut back, 3 bases at V and 2 bases at J, with 9 bases in the middle. CDR3 size: 13 residues. CDR3 DNA sequence: TGCAGTGCTAGTGGCGGCTTCACAGATACGCAGTATTTT. Encoded protein: CSASGGFTDTQYF.